The T cell receptor beta chain described here comes from a study of response to subunit inactivated influenza vaccine. This clonotype was detected once. Its antigen is undetermined. One entry per CDR3 protein, called by TCRdb with MiXCR from the RT-PCR reads. The sample contains about 780,000 distinct CDR3 sequences, approximately 18% of which appear only once. Findings of the study overall: It was the authors' suggestion that each seasonal influenza vaccination recruits few new T cells.

The receptor was derived from a man aged 50 to 60 who received an inactivated influenza vaccine. The source was PBMCs from blood, collected roughly 5 days after vaccination.

The DNA for the CDR3 is TGTGCCAGCAGTGGGACATTCAATCAGCCCCAGCATTTT. Its translation: CASSGTFNQPQHF. This chain joins TRBV2 and TRBJ1-5; a possible D gene is TRBD1 (5 bases). Germline V gene data show CDR1 as SNHLY and CDR2 as FYNNEI. Trimming took off 4 bases at V and 3 bases at J, with 7 bases between the two ends. This CDR3 spans 13 amino acids.